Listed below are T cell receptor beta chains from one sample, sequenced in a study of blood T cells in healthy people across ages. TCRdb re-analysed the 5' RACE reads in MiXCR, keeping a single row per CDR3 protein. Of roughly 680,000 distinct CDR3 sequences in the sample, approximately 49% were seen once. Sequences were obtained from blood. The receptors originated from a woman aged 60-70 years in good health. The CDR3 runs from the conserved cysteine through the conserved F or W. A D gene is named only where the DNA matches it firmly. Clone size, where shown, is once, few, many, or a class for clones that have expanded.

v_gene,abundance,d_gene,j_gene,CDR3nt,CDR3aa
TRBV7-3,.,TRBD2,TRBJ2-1,TGTGCCAATCCGACTAGCGGGACCCTGGGCAATGAGCAGTTCTTC,CANPTSGTLGNEQFF
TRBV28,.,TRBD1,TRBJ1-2,TGTGCCAGCAGTGTGCCGGGACAGGGAGGCTACACCTTC,CASSVPGQGGYTF
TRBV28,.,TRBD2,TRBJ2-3,TGTGCCAGCACCATACACCTAGCGGGGGACACAGATACGCAGTATTTT,CASTIHLAGDTDTQYF
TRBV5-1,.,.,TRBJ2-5,TGCGCCAGCAGCTTGATGGCGATAAACCAAGAGACCCAGTACTTC,CASSLMAINQETQYF
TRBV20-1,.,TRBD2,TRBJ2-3,TGCAGTGCTAGGGTCGCTAGCGGGAGGTGGGGCACAGATACGCAGTATTTT,CSARVASGRWGTDTQYF
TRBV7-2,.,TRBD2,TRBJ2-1,TGTGCCAGCTCCGTACAGCGGGAGAATCAGCAGTTCTTC,CASSVQRENQQFF
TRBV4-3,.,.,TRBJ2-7,TGCGCCAGCAGCCAAGGTCCTGATTCCTACGAGCAGTACTTC,CASSQGPDSYEQYF
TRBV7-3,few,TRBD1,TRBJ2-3,TGTGCCAGCAGCCCCAAGACAGGGGTAACAGATACGCAGTATTTT,CASSPKTGVTDTQYF
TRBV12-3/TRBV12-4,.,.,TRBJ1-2,TGTGCCGAAGTCGTTGGAGGAATCGGCTACACCTTC,CAEVVGGIGYTF
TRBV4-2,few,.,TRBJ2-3,TGTGCCAGCAGCCAATCTCAAGCGGATACGCAGTATTTT,CASSQSQADTQYF
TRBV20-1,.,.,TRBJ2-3,TGCAGTGCCTTGGGGGTGGGAGCCACAGATACGCAGTATTTT,CSALGVGATDTQYF
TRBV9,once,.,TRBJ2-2,TGTGCCAGCAGCGTAGGCAGGGTACTCACCGGGGAGCTGTTTTTT,CASSVGRVLTGELFF
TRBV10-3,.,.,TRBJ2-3,TGTGCCATCAGTGTCGCGGCGGAAGATACGCAGTATTTT,CAISVAAEDTQYF
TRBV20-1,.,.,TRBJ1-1,TGCAGTGCTAGAGCGGGGGGAAGGGGCACTGAAGCTTTCTTT,CSARAGGRGTEAFF
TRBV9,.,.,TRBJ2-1,TGTGCCAGCAGCACGACCCCAAACCTGCCCACCCAAGAGCAGTTCTTC,CASSTTPNLPTQEQFF
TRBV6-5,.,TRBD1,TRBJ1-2,TGTGCCAGCGGCCAGGGGGGGGCGAGTTGGAGTGGCTACACCTTC,CASGQGGASWSGYTF
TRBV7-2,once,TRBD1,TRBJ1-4,TGTGCCAGCAGCTTATCCGGACAGGGGGCAACTAATGAAAAACTGTTTTTT,CASSLSGQGATNEKLFF
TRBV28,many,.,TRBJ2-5,TGTGCCAGCAGTTTCCCCGGGACTCCGGAAGAGACCCAGTACTTC,CASSFPGTPEETQYF
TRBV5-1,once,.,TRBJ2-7,TGCGCCAGCAGCTTGGGGGCTCGGATCTCCTACGAGCAGTACTTC,CASSLGARISYEQYF
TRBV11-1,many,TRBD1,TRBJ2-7,TGTGCCAGCAGCAGCTGGACAGGGATCACCGAGCAGTACTTC,CASSSWTGITEQYF
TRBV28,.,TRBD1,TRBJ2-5,TGTGCCAGCAGTCCAATCTCGGGACAGCAAGAGACCCAGTACTTC,CASSPISGQQETQYF
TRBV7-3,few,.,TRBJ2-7,TGTGCCAGCAGCTTAATCACGCAGGACGAGCAGTACTTC,CASSLITQDEQYF
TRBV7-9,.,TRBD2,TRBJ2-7,TGTGCCAGCAGCCCAGGGACTAGCTCCCGGGAAGAGCAGTACTTC,CASSPGTSSREEQYF
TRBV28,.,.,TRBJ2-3,TGTGCCAGCAGTTTATGGACGGCGGAAGTTTCGCCAGATACGCAGTATTTT,CASSLWTAEVSPDTQYF
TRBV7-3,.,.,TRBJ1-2,TGTGCCAGCAGCTTAACCTCGGAGGATGGCTACACCTTC,CASSLTSEDGYTF
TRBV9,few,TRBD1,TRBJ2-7,TGTGCCAGCAGCGTCGACAGGGCATCCTACGAGCAGTACTTC,CASSVDRASYEQYF
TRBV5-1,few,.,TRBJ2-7,TGCGCCAGCAGCTTGTTAGGAGTGGGCGAGCAGTACTTC,CASSLLGVGEQYF
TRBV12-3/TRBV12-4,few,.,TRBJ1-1,TGTGCCAGCATCTGGTCTGCGAACACTGAAGCTTTCTTT,CASIWSANTEAFF
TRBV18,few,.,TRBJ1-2,TGTGCCAGCTCACCAGGCGCTAACTATGGCTACACCTTC,CASSPGANYGYTF
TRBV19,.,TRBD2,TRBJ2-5,TGTGCCAGTAGCTCAGCGGGGGTCGAGAAGACCCAGTACTTC,CASSSAGVEKTQYF
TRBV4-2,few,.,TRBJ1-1,TGTGCCAGCAGCGAACACGGTCGGGAGTACACTGAAGCTTTCTTT,CASSEHGREYTEAFF
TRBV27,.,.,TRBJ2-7,TGTGCCAGCAGTTTATCGCCCCGGACGGAGTACTACGAGCAGTACTTC,CASSLSPRTEYYEQYF
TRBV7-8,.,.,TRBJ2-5,TGTGCCAGCAGCTTAGAGGCAGGGGTGGTTCAAGAGACCCAGTACTTC,CASSLEAGVVQETQYF
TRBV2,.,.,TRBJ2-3,TGTGCCAGCAGTGAGTTTGGAGTCTATACAGATACGCAGTATTTT,CASSEFGVYTDTQYF
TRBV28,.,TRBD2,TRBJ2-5,TGTGCCAGCAGTTTATTCGGCCGACTAGCGGTACAAGAGACCCAGTACTTC,CASSLFGRLAVQETQYF
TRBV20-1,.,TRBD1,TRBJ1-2,TGCAGTGCTAGAGAAGGCTACAGGGGGTCCCCCGGATATGGCTACACCTTC,CSAREGYRGSPGYGYTF
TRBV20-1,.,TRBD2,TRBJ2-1,TGCAGTGCTTATGGGACTAGCAGGAATTACAATGAGCAGTTCTTC,CSAYGTSRNYNEQFF
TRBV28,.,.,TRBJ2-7,TGTGCCAGCAGTTTACACTGGGGGAGCGGCGAGCAGTACTTC,CASSLHWGSGEQYF
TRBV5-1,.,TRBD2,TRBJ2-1,TGCGCCAGCAGCCCGGCTAGCGGGGGGCAAGGGGGGCCTGAGCAGTTCTTC,CASSPASGGQGGPEQFF
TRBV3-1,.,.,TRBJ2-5,TGTGCCAGCAGCCAAGAATTGTGGGAGACCCAGTACTTC,CASSQELWETQYF
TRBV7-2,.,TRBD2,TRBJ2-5,TGTGCCAGCAGCTCTGGACTAGCGGGAGCCCAAGAGACCCAGTACTTC,CASSSGLAGAQETQYF
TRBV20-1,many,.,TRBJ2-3,TGCAGTGCTAGAGATTCCAATACCGGTGCCTTTACGCAGTATTTT,CSARDSNTGAFTQYF
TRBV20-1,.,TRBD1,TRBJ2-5,TGCAGTGCTAGATCCCGGACAGGGTGGGGGGAGACCCAGTACTTC,CSARSRTGWGETQYF
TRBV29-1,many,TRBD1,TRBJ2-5,TGCAGCGCTAACAGGGGAGAGACCCAGTACTTC,CSANRGETQYF
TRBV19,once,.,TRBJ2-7,TGTGCCAGTAGTGTGACTGGTCCCTACGAGCAGTACTTC,CASSVTGPYEQYF
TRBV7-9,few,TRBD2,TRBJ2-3,TGTGCCAGCAGCCCGGGACTAGCGGGAGTCACAGATACGCAGTATTTT,CASSPGLAGVTDTQYF
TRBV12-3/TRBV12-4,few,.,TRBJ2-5,TGTGCCAGCAGTTTTCGGGTACGACAAGAGACCCAGTACTTC,CASSFRVRQETQYF
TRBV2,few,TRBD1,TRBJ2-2,TGTGCCAGCAGGGACAGGGCGAACACCGGGGAGCTGTTTTTT,CASRDRANTGELFF
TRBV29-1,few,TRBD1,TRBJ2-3,TGCAGCGCACGACAGGGCACAACAGATACGCAGTATTTT,CSARQGTTDTQYF
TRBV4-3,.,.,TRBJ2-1,TGCGCCAGCAGCCACAGCGGGCCGGGACCCTACAATAAGCAGTTCTTC,CASSHSGPGPYNKQFF
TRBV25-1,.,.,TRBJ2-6,TGTGCCAGCAGTGAGGTGGGGGCCGGGACCAACGTCCTGACTTTC,CASSEVGAGTNVLTF
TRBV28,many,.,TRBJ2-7,TGTGCCAGCAGTTTGCCTCAATACGAGCAGTACTTC,CASSLPQYEQYF
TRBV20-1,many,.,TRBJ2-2,TGCAGTGCTAGAGATTCCCGTGGGGGGCAGAACACCGGGGAGCTGTTTTTT,CSARDSRGGQNTGELFF
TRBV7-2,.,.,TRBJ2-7,TGTGCCAGCAGCTTAGCGTCCACTAGCTTCTACGAGCAGTACTTC,CASSLASTSFYEQYF
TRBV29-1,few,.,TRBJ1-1,TGCAGCGTTGGGATGAGCGCGGGGAACACTGAAGTTTTCTTT,CSVGMSAGNTEVFF